This TCR beta chain was found in a study of shared clonotypes between healthy human individuals (dated by TCRdb to 2018 to 2020). Some background on the complete study: The cohort included a few men and a couple of women between 18 and 49 years of age. Blood TCR repertoires of about five healthy adults were deeply sequenced to estimate repertoire size and the extent of clonotype sharing between individuals. Libraries were prepared and TCR repertoires were sequenced by different laboratories using diverse techniques, in order to increase sequencing depth and limit assay-specific biases. Per donor, leukapheresis produced somewhere between about 0.94 and 9 billion PBMCs. For each donor, CD4 naive and CD4 memory were each given three plates, CD8 naive was given two plates, and CD8 memory was given one plate.

Beyond this particular receptor, the publication reports: Larger estimated clonotype richness was generally found for naive subsets than for memory subsets. Based on pairwise subsampling, the degree of clonotype sharing among donors was expected to be affected by sequencing depth. Across a few donors, approximately 5% of naive CD4, approximately 3.6% of naive CD8, under 2.5% of memory CD4, and approximately 0.4% of memory CD8 clonotypes were shared. Because the study included a small number of donors, the genetic and exposure-history diversity represented was limited. Sampling was restricted to blood, and TCR repertoires in tissue are likely to differ from TCR repertoires in blood. Compared with non-shared clonotypes, the clonotypes found in all four sorted-subset donors had higher generation probabilities. Even with the large sequencing depth, rarefaction of the sorted-subset datasets indicated that sequencing was incomplete.

The germline V gene (reference sequence) gives CDR1 as MNHEY and CDR2 as SMNVEV. The CDR3 measures 15 amino acids from cysteine to phenylalanine. Only the CDR3 DNA stays, 45 bases, in frame from base 1. Relative to germline, V is 3 bases shorter and J is 2 bases shorter, with 13 bases between their ends. Donors were healthy HIV-negative adults with no recently reported acute infections or vaccinations. Every donor was a Caucasian adult residing in Nashville, Tennessee, USA. CD4+ T cells were enriched by magnetic negative selection; naive cells were then positively selected on CD45RA, and the negative fraction formed the memory subset. Blood was obtained by leukapheresis, after which PBMCs were separated by Ficoll-Histopaque density gradient centrifugation and cryopreserved in liquid nitrogen vapor phase. Analytical flow cytometry was used to check the purity and quantity of each magnetically sorted T cell population. Each sorted fraction had its genomic DNA isolated and then quantified by UV absorbance on a Nanodrop 2000c.

On this clone itself: Its antigen has not been determined. There are no base qualities to consult, and no much larger clone falls within one base.

Using the deep immunoSEQ assay, multiplex PCR amplified TCR CDR3 regions from genomic DNA. Extracted genomic DNA from each cell subset was distributed evenly across all wells of several immunoSEQ 96-well plates, and each plate was treated as a replicate. For sorted subsets, each replicate PCR was loaded with 200 ng genomic DNA, equivalent to about 33,000 T cell genomes. Purified libraries were measured with a Qubit 3.0 fluorometer, size-checked on a Bioanalyzer 2100, and measured again with the KAPA Library Quantification kit. A separate single-read 150-cycle Illumina NextSeq 550 flow cell was used to sequence each immunoSEQ 96-well plate. The source study handled its data this way. Because the immunoSEQ output held only junctional sequences and lacked quality scores, the filtering could not match the filtering applied to full-length reads. Sequences were annotated with PyIR, a Python wrapper for IgBLAST v1.9, using IMGT germline references to assign V/J genes and CDR3. Reads were filtered out if the reads had weak V/J assignments (E-value above 1e-6), no CDR3, stop codons, out-of-frame junctions, or ambiguous translated residues. V3J clonotypes were defined by identical inferred V gene, J gene, and CDR3 amino acid sequence. To compute the percentage overlap between repertoires, the number of shared unique clonotypes was divided by the size of the smaller repertoire. Richness of each repertoire was evaluated using RTK rarefaction, the Chao1 estimator, and Recon v2.1 estimates of unobserved clonotypes. For all TCRbeta clonotypes obtained by the gDNA method from four donors, generation probabilities were computed with OLGA. The immuneACCESS repertoire file appears here via TCRdb, limited to in-frame rearrangements. These files lack a portion of the clones; in checked studies, under half of the deficit traces to unresolved V genes, and the cause of the others is not known. Clonal size and the V and J genes are those of that table, whereas D and trimming came from the DNA. This sample has about 980,000 clones in its table, and about three quarters of those were observed once. Around 1.4% of the sample comes from the top ten.

Rearrangement joined TRBV27 to TRBJ1-1; TRBD1 is a possible D gene, resting on 5 matching bases. The TCR sequence derives from a man aged 18 to 29 in good health. Sequences were obtained from memory CD4+ T cells sorted from blood. Interpreted using the paper, the cell subset or site label stands for: CD45RA-negative fraction. The DNA sequence is as follows: TGTGCCAGCAGTTTGATCGGGAGGGGAAACACTGAAGCTTTCTTT. Translated, it reads CASSLIGRGNTEAFF.